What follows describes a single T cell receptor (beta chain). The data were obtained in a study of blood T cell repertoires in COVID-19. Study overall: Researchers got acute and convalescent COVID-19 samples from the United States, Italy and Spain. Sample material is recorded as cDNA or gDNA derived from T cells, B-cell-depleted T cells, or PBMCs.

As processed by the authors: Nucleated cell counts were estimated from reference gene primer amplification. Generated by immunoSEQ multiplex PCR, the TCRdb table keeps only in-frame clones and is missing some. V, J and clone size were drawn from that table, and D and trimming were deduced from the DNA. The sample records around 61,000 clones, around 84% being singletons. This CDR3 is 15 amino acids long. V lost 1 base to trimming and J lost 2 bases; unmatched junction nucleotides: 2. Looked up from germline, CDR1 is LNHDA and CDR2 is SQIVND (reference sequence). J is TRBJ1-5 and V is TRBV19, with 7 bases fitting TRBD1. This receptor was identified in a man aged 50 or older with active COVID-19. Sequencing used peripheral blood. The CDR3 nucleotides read TGTGCCAGTAGTATAGGGGACAGCCGCAATCAGCCCCAGCATTTT. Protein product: CASSIGDSRNQPQHF. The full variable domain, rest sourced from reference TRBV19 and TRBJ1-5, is DGGITQSPKYLFRKEGQNVTLSCEQNLNHDAMYWYRQDPGQGLRLIYYSQIVNDFQKGDIAEGYSVSREKKESFPLTVTSAQKNPTAFYLCASSIGDSRNQPQHFGDGTRLSIL.